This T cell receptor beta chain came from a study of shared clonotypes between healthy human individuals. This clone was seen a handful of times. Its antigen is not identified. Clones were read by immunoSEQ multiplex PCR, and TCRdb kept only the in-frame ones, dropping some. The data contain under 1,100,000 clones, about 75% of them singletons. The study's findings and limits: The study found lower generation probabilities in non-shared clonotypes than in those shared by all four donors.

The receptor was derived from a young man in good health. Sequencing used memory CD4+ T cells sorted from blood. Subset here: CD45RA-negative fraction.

The CDR3 region is CASSLRRQVNTEAFF. The CDR3 bases are TGTGCCAGCAGCCTCCGAAGACAGGTGAACACTGAAGCTTTCTTT. The chain employs TRBV14 and TRBJ1-1; possible D gene TRBD1, 6 bases. The CDR3 sequence is 15 residues long. Trimming left V 4 bases short and J 0 bases short, with 12 bases between. Germline CDR1 is SGHDN and CDR2 is FVKESK.